This T cell receptor (beta chain) emerged from a study of T cell responses to AZD1222 COVID-19 vaccine. Overall study results and limits: Spike-specific TCR breadth and depth both grew after two AZD1222 doses. Targets within unmutated variant regions were reportedly found for nearly half of spike-specific TCRs. The study identified only five to seven AZD1222 recipients as seropositive at baseline.

This clone was found once. What it binds is unknown. The V gene lost 4 bases and the J gene lost 2 bases, with 7 bases spanning the gap. The CDR3 spans 12 residues. In germline, CDR1 is SGHDT, CDR2 YYEEEE. Measured with immunoSEQ multiplex PCR; TCRdb has only the in-frame clones, and not every one. In the table there are roughly 160,000 clones, roughly 90% of which are singletons. Pooled together were second doses at about 4 or about 12 weeks. This material consisted of peripheral blood, taken 28 days after the second AZD1222 dose. The origin of this receptor is an adult who received the AZD1222 COVID-19 vaccine. The genes are TRBV5-6 and TRBJ2-7, with no clear D. CDR3 sequence reads: CASSLTAYEQYF. The CDR3 region has the DNA TGTGCCAGCAGCCTAACAGCCTACGAGCAGTACTTC.